This T cell receptor (beta chain) was recorded in a study of identical twins. In this sample, this clonotype turned up a few times. Via MiXCR, TCRdb re-called the 5' RACE reads, giving one row per CDR3 protein. The table has more than 650,000 distinct CDR3 sequences, roughly 6% seen once; the top ten hold around 2%. V shed 1 base and J 3 bases; nucleotides not matched to a gene: 4. CDR1 and CDR2 (germline): LNHNV, YYDKDF (reference sequence). CDR3 length: 15 residues. V usage is TRBV15 and J usage is TRBJ2-5; 8 bases align to TRBD1. The sequencing input was naive T cells sorted from blood. The TCR was taken from a man aged 18 to 30 in good health. The CDR3: CATSRGEQGEETQYF. The CDR3 DNA reads TGTGCCACCAGCAGAGGAGAACAGGGGGAAGAGACCCAGTACTTC.